This entry describes one TCR beta chain. These data belong to a study of CD8 T cells in Susac syndrome. RNA amounts of about 0.5 to 1 ug underwent reverse transcription with random hexamers. TCR beta CDR3 was amplified by immunoSEQ multiplex PCR. This amplification extended across 54 Vbeta and 13 Jbeta segments. TCRdb independently ran MiXCR on the immunoSEQ multiplex PCR reads; one entry per CDR3 protein. The sample has around 18,000 distinct CDR3 sequences, 85% to 95% seen once. Sequencing of TCR beta was carried out in blood CD8+ and CD4+ T cells. In contrast to the negatively isolated CD8+ and CD4+ T cells, TEMRA cells were FACS-enriched. The CDR3 covers 16 residues. With 3 bases clipped from V and 4 bases from J, the junction kept 4 bases outside the gene matches. Germline loops: CDR1 MNHEY, CDR2 SMNVEV (reference sequence).

The source is a human donor in good health. The rearrangement joins TRBV27 to TRBJ2-2; 11 nucleotides align to TRBD2. Sequencing was performed on CD8+ T cells from PBMCs. CDR3 region: CASSFLAGGFTGELFF. The CDR3, as DNA: TGTGCCAGCAGTTTTCTAGCGGGAGGATTCACCGGGGAGCTGTTTTTT.